The 19 T cell receptor beta chains presented below share a single source sample, sequenced in a study of lymphopenia after photon versus proton radiotherapy (dated by TCRdb to between 2018 and 2021). Libraries were built with the immunoSEQ multiplex PCR assay. The source is immuneACCESS, and TCRdb retained only in-frame sequences with V and J called. Part of the clones is not carried over; for the studies checked, unresolved V genes explain less than half of this, and the remainder is unexplained. Across this sample there are 55,000 to 70,000 clones, with roughly 93% seen only once. About 3% of the sample is in the top ten clones. The input for sequencing was peripheral blood, taken from a patient treated with photon-based radiotherapy. These receptors came from a woman in her 70s with pancreatic cancer.

The gene calls are TRBV28 and TRBJ2-2, with 14 bases fitting TRBD2. There are 18 residues in the CDR3. The trim removed 6 bases at V and 5 bases at J, leaving 11 bases unmatched. Per the germline V gene, CDR1 is MDHEN and CDR2 is SYDVKM. The CDR3 protein is CASREGGTSGRRTGELFF. The CDR3 nucleotides read TGTGCCAGCAGGGAGGGGGGGACTAGCGGGAGAAGGACCGGGGAGCTGTTTTTT.

The J gene is TRBJ2-1, the V gene TRBV4-3; 14 nucleotides agree with TRBD2. The germline CDR1 and CDR2 sequences are LGHNA and YSLEER. J lost 6 bases, V lost 5 bases, and 6 bases had no gene match. The CDR3 is 16 residues long. CDR3 sequence: CASSGLTSGRGNEQFF. The CDR3 nucleotides are TGCGCCAGCAGCGGACTGACTAGCGGGAGGGGCAATGAGCAGTTCTTC.

This chain's CDR3 is CASSLGLLESNQPQHF. CDR3 in DNA: TGTGCCAGCTCCCTCGGACTTCTTGAGAGCAATCAGCCCCAGCATTTT. This sequence joins TRBV18 and TRBJ1-5, with no clear D. The germline CDR1 and CDR2 sequences are KGHSH and LQKENI. Trimming cost V 6 bases and J 1 base, with 16 bases left between them. This CDR3 region has 16 residues. The complete variable domain, with remaining parts taken from reference TRBV18 and TRBJ1-5, reads NAGVMQNPRHLVRRRGQEARLRCSPMKGHSHVYWYRQLPEEGLKFMVYLQKENIIDESGMPKERFSAEFPKEGPSILRIQQVVRGDSAAYFCASSLGLLESNQPQHFGDGTRLSIL.

J is TRBJ1-5 and V is TRBV23-1; D is possibly TRBD1 (5 bases). TRBV23-1 falls under the ORF class, with uncertain function. The CDR3 is 15 residues long. Trimming cost V 3 bases and J 5 bases, with 14 bases left between them. DNA for the CDR3: TGCGCCAGCAGTCACACGGGACGTCGGTATCAGCCCCAGCATTTT. Its translation is CASSHTGRRYQPQHF.

This chain uses TRBV9 with TRBJ1-3; D uncertain. Per germline, CDR1 SGDLS and CDR2 YYNGEE. There are 15 residues in the CDR3. The V end lost 0 bases, the J end lost 0 bases, and 7 bases lay between the germline ends. The CDR3 DNA reads as TGTGCCAGCAGCGTAGGGCAGACCTCTGGAAACACCATATATTTT. Translating gives CASSVGQTSGNTIYF.

The chain employs TRBV30 and TRBJ1-2, with 9 nucleotides matching TRBD1. J lost 8 bases, V lost 3 bases, and 7 bases had no gene match. The germline gives CDR1 GTSNPN, CDR2 SVGIG (reference sequence). The CDR3 sequence is 13 residues long. The CDR3 region is CAWRRTGALGYTF. CDR3 DNA: TGTGCCTGGAGGCGGACAGGGGCTTTGGGCTACACCTTC. Combining the CDR3 with reference TRBV30 and TRBJ1-2 gives the whole variable domain SQTIHQWPATLVQPVGSPLSLECTVEGTSNPNLYWYRQAAGRGLQLLFYSVGIGQISSEVPQNLSASRPQDRQFILSSKKLLLSDSGFYLCAWRRTGALGYTFGSGTRLTVV.

This sequence joins TRBV19 and TRBJ2-1; 7 bases align to TRBD2. The germline gives CDR1 LNHDA, CDR2 SQIVND (reference sequence). The CDR3 spans 17 residues. With V trimmed by 4 bases and J by 1 base, 10 bases remained unmatched. The CDR3 DNA reads TGTGCCAGTAGTACGGATTCTAGCGGTAGGTCCTACAATGAGCAGTTCTTC. Translated, it gives CASSTDSSGRSYNEQFF.

The genes are TRBV28 and TRBJ2-5; TRBD1 is a possible D gene (6 bases). V was pared by 5 bases and J by 2 bases, with 9 bases between. There are 13 residues in the CDR3. Germline V lookup: CDR1 MDHEN, CDR2 SYDVKM. The CDR3 nucleotides read TGTGCCAGCAGTGAACAGGGACAAGAGACCCAGTACTTC. Protein product: CASSEQGQETQYF.

This clone is deemed medium-sized. The V gene is TRBV5-1, the J gene TRBJ1-1; D might be TRBD1 (6 bases). The CDR3 has 12 residues. V was shortened by 8 bases and J by 8 bases, with 16 bases between the two germline ends. In germline, CDR1 is SGHRS, CDR2 YFSETQ. CDR3: CASTQGGGEAFF. In nucleotides, the CDR3 is TGCGCCAGTACACAGGGCGGAGGGGAAGCTTTCTTT. The complete variable domain, with remaining parts taken from reference TRBV5-1 and TRBJ1-1, reads KAGVTQTPRYLIKTRGQQVTLSCSPISGHRSVSWYQQTPGQGLQFLFEYFSETQRNKGNFPGRFSGRQFSNSRSEMNVSTLELGDSALYLCASTQGGGEAFFGQGTRLTVV.

The chain employs TRBV7-2 and TRBJ2-5; D perhaps matches TRBD2 (7 bases). Germline V gives CDR1 SGHTA, CDR2 FQGNSA. Trimming cost V 8 bases and J 1 base, with 14 bases left between them. The CDR3 is made up of 14 amino acids. The CDR3 loop is CASGRGGSQETQYF. CDR3 DNA: TGTGCCAGCGGGAGGGGGGGGTCCCAAGAGACCCAGTACTTC.

The CDR3 is CASSLGWTSMNTEAFF. CDR3 sequence (DNA): TGCGCCAGCAGCTTGGGCTGGACCTCAATGAACACTGAAGCTTTCTTT. The rearrangement joins TRBV5-1 to TRBJ1-1; no firm D call. V lost 0 bases to trimming and J lost 0 bases, with 12 bases between them. This CDR3 is 16 amino acids long. Germline loops: CDR1 SGHRS, CDR2 YFSETQ.

The rearrangement links TRBV9 to TRBJ2-3; possibly TRBD1 for D (5 bases). V was cut by 3 bases and J by 5 bases, with 10 bases left in between. Germline V gives CDR1 SGDLS, CDR2 YYNGEE. The CDR3 length is 13 residues. The CDR3 sequence: CASSARTGDTQYF. CDR3 coding DNA: TGTGCCAGCAGCGCCCGAACAGGAGATACGCAGTATTTT.

The chain is built from TRBV7-3 and TRBJ2-2; D is possibly TRBD1 or TRBD2 (5 bases each). The CDR3 is 14 amino acids. Trimming stripped 5 bases from V and 6 bases from J, with 13 bases between. Germline V gives CDR1 SGHTA, CDR2 FQGTGA. The CDR3 sequence is CASSPTGTAGELFF. For the CDR3, the DNA is TGTGCCAGCAGCCCCACCGGGACGGCCGGGGAGCTGTTTTTT.

This clone has just a few counts. This chain uses TRBV7-8 with TRBJ1-5; 7 bases line up with TRBD1. V lost 4 bases to trimming and J lost 3 bases; unmatched junction nucleotides: 3. The CDR3 sequence is 14 residues long. From germline, CDR1 is SGHVS and CDR2 FQNEAQ. As DNA, the CDR3 is TGTGCCAGCAGCTCAGGGACAGTCAATCAGCCCCAGCATTTT. Translating it yields CASSSGTVNQPQHF. Complete variable domain (other parts from reference TRBV7-8 and TRBJ1-5): GAGVSQSPRYKVAKRGQDVALRCDPISGHVSLFWYQQALGQGPEFLTYFQNEAQLDKSGLPSDRFFAERPEGSVSTLKIQRTQQEDSAVYLCASSSGTVNQPQHFGDGTRLSIL.

The chain carries TRBV4-1 and TRBJ1-3; perhaps TRBD1 as D (6 bases). The CDR3 sequence is 16 residues long. Trimming removed 4 bases from V and 2 bases from J, with 15 bases in between. Germline V gene data show CDR1 as MGHRA and CDR2 as YSYEKL. CDR3 in amino acids: CASSREGQSPGNTIYF. DNA for the CDR3: TGCGCCAGCAGCCGGGAGGGACAATCCCCTGGAAACACCATATATTTT.

The V and J genes are TRBV29-1 and TRBJ1-1; D might be TRBD1 (5 bases). Per germline, CDR1 SQVTM and CDR2 ANQGSEA. The CDR3 is 12 residues long. With 5 bases removed from V and 5 bases from J, the gap between germline ends came to 12 bases. The CDR3 here is CSVSGKGTEAFF. CDR3 bases: TGCAGCGTTTCAGGGAAGGGAACTGAAGCTTTCTTT.

The chain combines TRBV28 with TRBJ2-7; D gene uncertain. V was clipped by 6 bases and J by 1 base, with 7 bases between them. The CDR3 is made up of 12 amino acids. Germline V gene sequence: CDR1 MDHEN, CDR2 SYDVKM. CDR3 region: CASSRDSYEQYF. In DNA form, the CDR3 reads TGTGCCAGCAGCCGAGATTCCTACGAGCAGTACTTC. The variable domain in full, completed from reference TRBV28 and TRBJ2-7, reads DVKVTQSSRYLVKRTGEKVFLECVQDMDHENMFWYRQDPGLGLRLIYFSYDVKMKEKGDIPEGYSVSREKKERFSLILESASTNQTSMYLCASSRDSYEQYFGPGTRLTVT.

This chain joins TRBV28 and TRBJ2-6; no reliable D call. CDR1 and CDR2 (germline): MDHEN, SYDVKM. V lost 3 bases, J lost 1 base, and 4 bases lay in between. The CDR3 length is 14 residues. DNA for the CDR3: TGTGCCAGCAGTTTTGTGTCTGGGGCCAACGTCCTGACTTTC. Translation: CASSFVSGANVLTF.

This clone came up once. The chain recombines TRBV5-1 with TRBJ1-2, with no clear D. Looked up from germline, CDR1 is SGHRS and CDR2 is YFSETQ. This CDR3 contains 16 residues. Trimming took 0 bases from V and 3 from J, leaving 15 bases between them. CDR3 DNA: TGCGCCAGCAGCTTGGAACCGAGAGGAAGGGACTATGGCTACACCTTC. This codes for CASSLEPRGRDYGYTF.